This T cell receptor beta chain is drawn from a study of low-dose radiotherapy and immunotherapy resistance in tumors. At the level of the study: A total of 13 Gy over 26 weeks was given to Cohort 2 as 1 Gy per fraction every two weeks. Treatment consisted of nivolumab 240 mg every two weeks and ipilimumab 1 mg/kg every six weeks, given intravenously to patients. Patients' oral aspirin dose was 300 mg daily across four cycles from cycle 1 day 1.

Gene-specific TRAV and TRBV primers were used for first-strand cDNA, covering alpha and beta chains. TCRs underwent approximately 20 PCR cycles of amplification with a constant-region primer and V-primer adapter. TCRdb fed the reads into MiXCR, producing one record per CDR3 protein. Here the sample spans tens of thousands of distinct CDR3 sequences, 20% being singletons. CDR1 SEHNR and CDR2 FQNEAQ come from the germline V gene (reference sequence). V was clipped by 3 bases and J by 2 bases, with 7 bases between them. The CDR3 loop spans 13 amino acids. Time point of the sample: after trial treatment. Treatment meaning: LDRT plus nivolumab, ipilimumab, low-dose cyclophosphamide and aspirin (RACIN trial). This clonotype has ten or more counts.

V gene TRBV7-9 combines with J gene TRBJ1-1, with no clear D. The sequenced sample was PBMCs, obtained after low-dose radiotherapy plus immunotherapy. This clonotype originated in a female donor with ovarian cancer. CDR3 protein: CASSFLRNTEAFF. DNA of the CDR3: TGTGCCAGCAGCTTCCTTCGTAACACTGAAGCTTTCTTT.